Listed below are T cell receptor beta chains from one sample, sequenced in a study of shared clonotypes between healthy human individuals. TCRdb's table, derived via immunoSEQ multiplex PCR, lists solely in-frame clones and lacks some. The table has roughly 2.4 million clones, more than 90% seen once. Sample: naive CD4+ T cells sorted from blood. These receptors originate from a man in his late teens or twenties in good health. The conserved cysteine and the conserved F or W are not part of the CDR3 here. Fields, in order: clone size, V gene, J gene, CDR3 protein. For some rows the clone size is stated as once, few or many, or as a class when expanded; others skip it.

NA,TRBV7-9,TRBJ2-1,ASSLGTSGKSSYNEQF
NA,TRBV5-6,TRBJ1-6,ASSGTTGVRSPLH
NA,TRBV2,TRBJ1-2,AASVAQNYGYT
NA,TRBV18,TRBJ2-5,ASSPRQYQETQY
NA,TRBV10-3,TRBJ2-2,AISETLNTGELF
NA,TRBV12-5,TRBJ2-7,ASGHKDSSYEQY
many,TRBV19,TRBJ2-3,ASSTIRGGPDTQY
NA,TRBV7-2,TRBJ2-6,ASSLVGGSAGANVLT
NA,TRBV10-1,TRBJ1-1,ASSESDGGAF
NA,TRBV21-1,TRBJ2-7,ASSKEDPGGPFGEQY
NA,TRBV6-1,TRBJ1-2,ASRRTGGAVGYT
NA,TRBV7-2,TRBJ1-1,ASRFLLNTEAF
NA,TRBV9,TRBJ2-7,ASSVGGTGYYEQY
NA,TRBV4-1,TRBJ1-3,ASSQYGTDSGNTIY
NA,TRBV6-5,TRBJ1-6,ASMRGKDNSPLH
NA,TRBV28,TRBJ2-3,ASTDTDTQY
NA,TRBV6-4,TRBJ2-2,ASSVPGGLF
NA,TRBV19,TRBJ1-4,ASSIDHGTGREKLF
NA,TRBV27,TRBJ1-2,ASSLKGTVKNYGYT
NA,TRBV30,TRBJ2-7,AWSEGANEQY
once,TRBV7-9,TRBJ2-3,ASSLGSSGGVADTQY
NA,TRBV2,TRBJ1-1,ASRSGGGTEAF
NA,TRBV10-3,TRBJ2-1,AISTSGLSYNEQF
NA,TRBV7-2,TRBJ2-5,ASSRLQETQY
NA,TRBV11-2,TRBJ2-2,ASSFSGLNTGELF
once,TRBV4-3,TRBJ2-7,ASSQDLSSYEQY
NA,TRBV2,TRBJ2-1,ASRETSGSGSEQF
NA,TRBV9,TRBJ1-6,ASSVEGMGHRGSSSYNSPLH
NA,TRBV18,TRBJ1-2,ASSPRDTQANYGYT
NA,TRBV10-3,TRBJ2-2,AIRGQGATGELF
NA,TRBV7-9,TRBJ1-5,ASSLGAADNQPQH
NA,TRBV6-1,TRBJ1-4,ASSEMGRGHEKLF
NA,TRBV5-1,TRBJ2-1,ASSLWGRKSSYNEQF
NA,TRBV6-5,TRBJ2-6,ASSSGGAGANVLT
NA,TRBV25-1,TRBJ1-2,ASSESGGIGYGYT
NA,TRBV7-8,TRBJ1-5,ASSLDRVGNQPQH
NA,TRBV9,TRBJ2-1,ASSTAGAEYSYNEQF
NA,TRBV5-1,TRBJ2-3,ASSLRTASTDTQY
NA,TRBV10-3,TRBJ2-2,AITREAGATGELF
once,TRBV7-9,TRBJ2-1,ASRSLEASTYNEQF
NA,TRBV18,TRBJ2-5,ASSPRQGSQETQY
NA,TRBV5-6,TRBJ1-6,ASSLENSPLH
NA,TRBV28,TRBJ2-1,ASSQAGGSYNEQF
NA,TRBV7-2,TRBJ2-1,ASSRSGGAVTYNEQF
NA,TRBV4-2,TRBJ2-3,ASSQETQGTDTQY
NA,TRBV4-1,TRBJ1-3,ASSQGPTGAGNTIY